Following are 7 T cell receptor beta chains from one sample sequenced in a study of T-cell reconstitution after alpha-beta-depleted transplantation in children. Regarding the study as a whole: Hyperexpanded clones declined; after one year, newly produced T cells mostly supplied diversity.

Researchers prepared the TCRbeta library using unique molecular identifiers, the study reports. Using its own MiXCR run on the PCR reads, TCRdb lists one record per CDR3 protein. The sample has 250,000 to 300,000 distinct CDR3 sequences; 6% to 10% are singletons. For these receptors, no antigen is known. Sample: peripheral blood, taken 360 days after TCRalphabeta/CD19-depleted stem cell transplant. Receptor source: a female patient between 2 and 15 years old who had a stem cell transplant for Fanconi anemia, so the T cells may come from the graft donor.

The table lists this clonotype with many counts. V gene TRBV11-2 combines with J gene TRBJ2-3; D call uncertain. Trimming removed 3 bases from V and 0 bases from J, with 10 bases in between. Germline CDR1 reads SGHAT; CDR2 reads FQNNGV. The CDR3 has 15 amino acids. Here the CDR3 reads CASSFDTASTDTQYF. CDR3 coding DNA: TGTGCCAGCAGCTTCGATACAGCTAGCACAGATACGCAGTATTTT. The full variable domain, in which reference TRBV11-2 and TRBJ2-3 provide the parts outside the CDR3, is EAGVAQSPRYKIIEKRQSVAFWCNPISGHATLYWYQQILGQGPKLLIQFQNNGVVDDSQLPKDRFSAERLKGVDSTLKIQPAKLEDSAVYLCASSFDTASTDTQYFGPGTRLTVL.

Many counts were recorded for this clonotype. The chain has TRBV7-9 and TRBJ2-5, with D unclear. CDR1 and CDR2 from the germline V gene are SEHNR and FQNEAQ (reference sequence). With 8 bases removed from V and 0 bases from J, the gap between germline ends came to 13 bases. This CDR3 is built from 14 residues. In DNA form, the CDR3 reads TGTGCCAGCGGCGCCTCGAGGTACCAAGAGACCCAGTACTTC. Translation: CASGASRYQETQYF.

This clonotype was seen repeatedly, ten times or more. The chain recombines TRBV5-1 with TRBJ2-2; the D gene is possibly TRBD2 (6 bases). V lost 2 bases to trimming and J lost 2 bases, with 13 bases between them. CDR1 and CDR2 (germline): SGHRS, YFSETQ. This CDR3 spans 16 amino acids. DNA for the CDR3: TGCGCCAGCAGCTTAGGCGGGGCTCTAAACACCGGGGAGCTGTTTTTT. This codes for CASSLGGALNTGELFF.

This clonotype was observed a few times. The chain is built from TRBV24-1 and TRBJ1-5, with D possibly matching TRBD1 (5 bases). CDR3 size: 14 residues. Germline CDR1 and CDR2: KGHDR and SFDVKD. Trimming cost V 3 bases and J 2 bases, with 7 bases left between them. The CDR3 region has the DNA TGTGCCACCAGTGATCTAGGGGGCAATCAGCCCCAGCATTTT. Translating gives CATSDLGGNQPQHF.

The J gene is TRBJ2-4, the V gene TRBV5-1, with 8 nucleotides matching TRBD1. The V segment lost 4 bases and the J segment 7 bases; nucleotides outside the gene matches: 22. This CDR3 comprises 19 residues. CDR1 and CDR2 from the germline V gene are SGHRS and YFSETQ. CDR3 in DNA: TGCGCCAGCAGCCCCCTAATTCAGGGTACGACAGGGGAGTACAACATTCAGTACTTC. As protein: CASSPLIQGTTGEYNIQYF.

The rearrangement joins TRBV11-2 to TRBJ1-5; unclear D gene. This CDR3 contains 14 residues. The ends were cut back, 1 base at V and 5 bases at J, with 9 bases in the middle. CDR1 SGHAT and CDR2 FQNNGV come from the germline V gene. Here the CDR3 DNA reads TGTGCCAGCAGCTTAGCTGGGAGGTATCAGCCCCAGCATTTT. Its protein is CASSLAGRYQPQHF.

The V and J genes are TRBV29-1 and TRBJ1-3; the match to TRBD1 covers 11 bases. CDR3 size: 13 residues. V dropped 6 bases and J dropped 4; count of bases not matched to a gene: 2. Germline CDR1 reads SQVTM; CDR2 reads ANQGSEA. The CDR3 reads CSVGQGAGNTIYF. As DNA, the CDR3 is TGCAGCGTCGGACAGGGGGCCGGAAACACCATATATTTT. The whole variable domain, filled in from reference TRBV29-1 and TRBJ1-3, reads SAVISQKPSRDICQRGTSLTIQCQVDSQVTMMFWYRQQPGQSLTLIATANQGSEATYESGFVIDKFPISRPNLTFSTLTVSNMSPEDSSIYLCSVGQGAGNTIYFGEGSWLTVV.